The rows below give T cell receptor beta chains drawn from one sample of a study of T cells in tuberculosis. This table comes from immunoSEQ multiplex PCR, and its TCRdb copy is limited to in-frame clones, with some not included. The sample comprises roughly 34,000 clones, nearly 90% of which are singletons, and less than 6.5% rests with the top ten. The source was PBMCs, collected at tuberculosis diagnosis. All receptors come from an adult with tuberculosis. The CDR3 runs from the conserved cysteine through the conserved F or W. The D gene is left open where the match is weak. Rows may omit the clone size; those that give it use once, few, many or a size class.

len	j_gene	v_gene	d_gene	abundance	CDR3aa	CDR3nt
19	TRBJ1-4	TRBV21-1	.	.	CASSRGNQRRGLTNEKLFF	TGTGCCAGCAGCAGGGGAAACCAAAGAAGGGGACTGACTAATGAAAAACTGTTTTTT
13	TRBJ1-4	TRBV6-6	.	.	CAGRGWANEKLFF	TGTGCCGGAAGGGGTTGGGCTAATGAAAAACTGTTTTTT
15	TRBJ2-7	TRBV15	TRBD1	once	CATSSRGPLSYEQYF	TGTGCCACCAGTTCTAGGGGGCCCCTTTCCTACGAGCAGTACTTC
14	TRBJ1-2	TRBV5-6	.	.	CASSLSARQDGYTF	TGTGCCAGCAGCTTGTCCGCGAGACAGGATGGCTACACCTTC
19	TRBJ2-2	TRBV4-1	TRBD2	once	CASSQDDGSGANNPGELFF	TGCGCCAGCAGCCAAGACGACGGTAGCGGGGCGAACAACCCCGGGGAGCTGTTTTTT
15	TRBJ2-1	TRBV6-4	TRBD2	.	CASSPGTSGYNEQFF	TGTGCCAGCAGTCCCGGGACTAGCGGGTACAATGAGCAGTTCTTC
13	TRBJ1-5	TRBV7-2	TRBD1	.	CASSRQGDQPQHF	TGTGCCAGCAGCCGACAGGGTGACCAGCCCCAGCATTTT
11	TRBJ1-1	TRBV2	.	.	CASTRGSLAFF	TGTGCCAGCACCCGGGGGAGTTTGGCTTTCTTT
14	TRBJ1-6	TRBV19	TRBD1	.	CASSIKGQNSPLHF	TGTGCCAGTAGTATCAAGGGACAGAATTCACCCCTCCACTTT
16	TRBJ2-2	TRBV7-8	TRBD2	.	CASSPRTRGNTGELFF	TGTGCCAGCAGCCCTAGGACTAGGGGGAACACCGGGGAGCTGTTTTTT
17	TRBJ1-1	TRBV5-1	.	.	CASSLGGIPVLNTEAFF	TGCGCCAGCAGCTTGGGCGGGATCCCTGTTTTGAACACTGAAGCTTTCTTT
16	TRBJ2-7	TRBV5-4	TRBD2	.	CASSPDIAGDAYEQYF	TGTGCCAGCAGCCCCGACATAGCGGGGGATGCCTACGAGCAGTACTTC
15	TRBJ2-5	TRBV4-2	TRBD2	once	CASRLLAGDGETQYF	TGTGCCAGCAGACTACTAGCGGGAGATGGGGAGACCCAGTACTTC
13	TRBJ2-2	TRBV30	.	.	CAWSSTGTGELFF	TGTGCCTGGAGTTCAACAGGGACCGGGGAGCTGTTTTTT
15	TRBJ1-6	TRBV4-1	.	.	CASRSSELNNSPLHF	TGCGCCAGCAGGTCCTCGGAGCTAAATAATTCACCCCTCCACTTT
17	TRBJ1-6	TRBV28	TRBD1	.	CASSTTEDRESNSPLHF	TGTGCCAGCAGTACGACGGAAGACAGGGAAAGTAATTCACCCCTCCACTTT
15	TRBJ2-5	TRBV29-1	.	once	CSARGWGGASETQYF	TGCAGCGCCCGGGGATGGGGGGGGGCATCAGAGACCCAGTACTTC
15	TRBJ1-1	TRBV16	TRBD1	once	CASSRRGTVGTEAFF	TGTGCCAGCAGCCGAAGGGGGACAGTAGGGACTGAAGCTTTCTTT
16	TRBJ1-5	TRBV11-2	TRBD1	once	CASSLRGGDSNQPQHF	TGTGCCAGCAGCCTACGAGGGGGCGATAGCAATCAGCCCCAGCATTTT
14	TRBJ2-5	TRBV2	.	.	CASNPGTGQETQYF	TGTGCCAGCAATCCTGGAACAGGGCAAGAGACCCAGTACTTC
19	TRBJ2-1	TRBV4-1	TRBD2	.	CASSHHGISGTSSYNEQFF	TGCGCCAGCAGCCACCATGGGATTAGCGGGACGAGCTCCTACAATGAGCAGTTCTTC
14	TRBJ1-1	TRBV11-3	.	.	CASSSGRGNTEAFF	TGTGCCAGCAGCTCTGGCAGGGGAAACACTGAAGCTTTCTTT
14	TRBJ1-1	TRBV6-4	.	.	CASSDGGPNTEAFF	TGTGCCAGCAGTGACGGCGGCCCGAACACTGAAGCTTTCTTT
15	TRBJ1-5	TRBV6-5	TRBD1	.	CASSYSRQGAQPQHF	TGTGCCAGCAGTTACTCGAGGCAGGGGGCTCAGCCCCAGCATTTT
13	TRBJ1-1	TRBV4-3	.	.	CASSQDGGGEAFF	TGCGCCAGCAGCCAAGATGGGGGGGGTGAAGCTTTCTTT
15	TRBJ2-2	TRBV7-3	.	.	CASSFGDPNTGELFF	TGTGCCAGCAGCTTCGGGGATCCGAACACCGGGGAGCTGTTTTTT